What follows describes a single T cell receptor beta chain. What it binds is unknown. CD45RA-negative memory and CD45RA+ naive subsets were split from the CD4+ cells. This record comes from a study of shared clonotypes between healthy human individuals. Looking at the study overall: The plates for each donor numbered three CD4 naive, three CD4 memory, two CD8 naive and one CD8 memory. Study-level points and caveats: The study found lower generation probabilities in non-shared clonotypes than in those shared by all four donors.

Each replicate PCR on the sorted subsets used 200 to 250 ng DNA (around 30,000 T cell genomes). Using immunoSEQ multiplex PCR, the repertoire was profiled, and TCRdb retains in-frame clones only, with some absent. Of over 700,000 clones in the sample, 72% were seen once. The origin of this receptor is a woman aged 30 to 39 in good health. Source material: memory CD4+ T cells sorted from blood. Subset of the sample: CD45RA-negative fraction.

The CDR3 loop is CASSLGPSSVYEQYF. CDR3 DNA: TGTGCCAGCAGCTTAGGCCCTAGTAGCGTTTACGAGCAGTACTTC. The chain couples TRBV7-2 to TRBJ2-7; D perhaps matches TRBD2 (5 bases). The CDR3 is 15 residues long. The V gene lost 1 base and the J gene lost 4 bases, with 14 bases spanning the gap. Germline V CDR1 and CDR2: SGHTA, FQGNSA.